The 20 T cell receptor beta chains presented below share a single source sample, sequenced in a study of a mutant IDH1 vaccine in newly diagnosed glioma. Which antigens these TCRs recognize remains unknown. TCRdb keeps only in-frame clones here, not all; method: immunoSEQ multiplex PCR. The sample has over 30,000 clones; about nine tenths are singletons. Regarding time point: week 47, end of study. Mutant IDH1 20-mer peptide, at 300 ug, made up each vaccine dose, with topical imiquimod. Sequenced material: PBMCs, taken from a glioma patient whose treatment included an IDH1 peptide vaccine. The receptors stem from a woman aged 40 to 50 with glioma.

The rearrangement joins TRBV2 to TRBJ1-6, with 7 bases lining up with TRBD1. CDR1 SNHLY and CDR2 FYNNEI come from the germline V gene. Unmatched junction bases numbered 8, after V lost 6 bases and J lost 6 bases. The CDR3 spans 15 residues. Written as DNA, the CDR3 is TGTGCCAGCAGAACAACAGGGGAGGCTAATTCACCCCTCCACTTT. This gives the protein CASRTTGEANSPLHF.

This clone was seen a handful of times. This chain joins TRBV5-1 and TRBJ1-4; tentatively, D is TRBD1 (5 bases). V shed 4 bases and J shed 6 bases, with 16 bases lying between them. The CDR3 runs 15 residues. CDR1 is SGHRS and CDR2 is YFSETQ in the germline V gene. The CDR3 loop is CASSDNGGFDEKLFF. The CDR3 DNA follows: TGCGCCAGCAGCGATAACGGGGGGTTTGATGAAAAACTGTTTTTT.

This clone was found a few times. V gene TRBV2 combines with J gene TRBJ2-1, with TRBD2 matching 8 bases. The CDR3 sequence is 16 residues long. The germline gives CDR1 SNHLY, CDR2 FYNNEI. The V and J ends lost 5 bases and 6 bases, in that order; junction bases with no gene match: 12. The CDR3 nucleotides read TGTGCCAGCAGTCCTCCTAACGGGAGGGCCTTCAATGAGCAGTTCTTC. This gives the protein CASSPPNGRAFNEQFF.

A few counts support this clone. The V call is TRBV29-1, the J call TRBJ1-1; unclear D gene. This CDR3 spans 11 amino acids. The germline CDR1 and CDR2 sequences are SQVTM and ANQGSEA. V was clipped by 7 bases and J by 0 bases, with 6 bases between them. The CDR3 bases are TGCAGCGCTTCCGTGAACACTGAAGCTTTCTTT. It is translated as CSASVNTEAFF.

The J gene is TRBJ2-7, the V gene TRBV5-1; D possibly corresponds to TRBD1 (5 bases). The V gene lost 4 bases and the J gene lost 2 bases, with 16 bases spanning the gap. Germline lookup yields CDR1 SGHRS and CDR2 YFSETQ. The CDR3 contains 15 residues. Here the CDR3 DNA reads TGCGCCAGCAGCCAGGGATCAACAGATACCTACGAGCAGTACTTC. Translation: CASSQGSTDTYEQYF. The full variable domain, completed using reference TRBV5-1 and TRBJ2-7, is KAGVTQTPRYLIKTRGQQVTLSCSPISGHRSVSWYQQTPGQGLQFLFEYFSETQRNKGNFPGRFSGRQFSNSRSEMNVSTLELGDSALYLCASSQGSTDTYEQYFGPGTRLTVT.

The chain carries TRBV6-5 and TRBJ1-1; a weak D match, TRBD1 (5 bases). There are 15 residues in the CDR3. Between the trimmed V and J ends, which lost 2 bases and 1 base, there was a span of 11 bases. Germline-derived CDR1 and CDR2 are MNHEY and SVGAGI. The CDR3 sequence is CASSYEIGQNTEAFF. The CDR3 coding sequence is TGTGCCAGCAGTTACGAGATTGGACAGAACACTGAAGCTTTCTTT.

The rearrangement uses TRBV6-1 and TRBJ2-1, with 12 nucleotides matching TRBD2. V lost 6 bases, J lost 5 bases, and 5 bases stayed unmatched. The CDR3 contains 15 residues. Germline V CDR1 and CDR2: MNHNS, SASEGT. CDR3 protein: CASRALAGGNNEQFF. The CDR3 bases are TGTGCCAGCAGGGCACTAGCGGGAGGAAACAATGAGCAGTTCTTC.

This clone came up a few times. The chain combines TRBV23-1 with TRBJ1-5; weak D call: TRBD1 (5 bases). TRBV23-1 is reported as an ORF; its role is uncertain. The CDR3 sequence is 14 residues long. V dropped 3 bases and J dropped 4 bases, with 10 bases sitting between them. The CDR3 DNA follows: TGCGCCAGCAGTCACCAAACAGGAAATCAGCCCCAGCATTTT. This gives the protein CASSHQTGNQPQHF.

This sequence joins TRBV2 and TRBJ1-1; maybe TRBD1 (5 bases). V was cut by 6 bases and J by 4 bases, with 12 bases left in between. Germline V gene data show CDR1 as SNHLY and CDR2 as FYNNEI. The CDR3 spans 13 residues. In DNA form, the CDR3 reads TGTGCCAGCAGGGGGGTCCAGGGCACTGAAGCTTTCTTT. It yields the protein CASRGVQGTEAFF.

This chain uses TRBV7-2 with TRBJ2-1, with unresolved D. CDR1 and CDR2 (germline): SGHTA, FQGNSA. Between the trimmed V and J ends, which lost 6 bases and 6 bases, there was a span of 9 bases. The CDR3 consists of 12 residues. In nucleotides, the CDR3 is TGTGCCAGCAGAGGCGCGTCCAATGAGCAGTTCTTC. It translates to CASRGASNEQFF.

V is TRBV19 and J is TRBJ2-2; 7 nucleotides align to TRBD1. Germline assignment: CDR1 LNHDA and CDR2 SQIVND (reference sequence). This CDR3 contains 15 residues. Trimming took 6 bases from V and 6 from J; bases not matched to a gene: 10. The CDR3 reads CASSRKKTGPGELFF. The CDR3 nucleotides are TGTGCCAGTAGCCGTAAGAAGACAGGGCCCGGGGAGCTGTTTTTT.

CDR3 loop: CASSQDRGGGYTF. CDR3 DNA sequence: TGTGCCAGCAGCCAGGACAGGGGGGGAGGCTACACCTTC. The V and J genes are TRBV5-6 and TRBJ1-2; TRBD1 aligns across 10 bases. The trim removed 4 bases at V and 8 bases at J, leaving 5 bases unmatched. There are 13 residues in the CDR3. Germline CDR1 and CDR2: SGHDT and YYEEEE.

The chain couples TRBV6-5 to TRBJ1-6, with D hard to call. The germline V and J ends were trimmed by 0 bases and 7 bases, with 10 bases remaining between them. The CDR3 spans 15 residues. Germline V gene sequence: CDR1 MNHEY, CDR2 SVGAGI. The chain's CDR3 is CASSYSLSGNSPLHF. Written as DNA, the CDR3 is TGTGCCAGCAGTTACTCATTGTCAGGAAATTCACCCCTCCACTTT.

The chain carries TRBV2 and TRBJ1-1; no definite D call. Germline values: CDR1 SNHLY, CDR2 FYNNEI. The CDR3 consists of 13 residues. V lost 7 bases, J lost 0 bases, and 9 bases lay in between. The CDR3 is CASIGYMNTEAFF. The CDR3 coding sequence is TGTGCCAGCATAGGCTACATGAACACTGAAGCTTTCTTT.

The V call is TRBV19, the J call TRBJ1-5; 9 bases line up with TRBD1. J lost 6 bases, V lost 5 bases, and 5 bases had no gene match. Germline V gene lookup returns CDR1 LNHDA and CDR2 SQIVND (reference sequence). The CDR3 is 14 amino acids. The CDR3 loop is CASSETGGPQPQHF. In DNA form, the CDR3 reads TGTGCCAGTAGTGAGACAGGGGGTCCTCAGCCCCAGCATTTT.

The chain recombines TRBV19 with TRBJ2-7; weak D call: TRBD1 (6 bases). Looked up from germline, CDR1 is LNHDA and CDR2 is SQIVND (reference sequence). The CDR3 is 15 amino acids. V lost 6 bases and J 3 bases, leaving 18 bases between the germline ends. DNA for the CDR3: TGTGCCAGTAGACTCAGGGGAATGGTAGGCTACGAGCAGTACTTC. Encoded protein: CASRLRGMVGYEQYF.

This sequence joins TRBV5-1 and TRBJ2-1; D is unclear. CDR1 SGHRS and CDR2 YFSETQ come from the germline V gene. Trimming removed 3 bases from V and 0 bases from J, with 10 bases in between. The CDR3 totals 15 residues. DNA for the CDR3: TGCGCCAGCAGCTCGACCGCTAGCTCCTACAATGAGCAGTTCTTC. Translating gives CASSSTASSYNEQFF.

This sequence joins TRBV5-6 and TRBJ2-7; 9 positions agree with TRBD1. J lost 5 bases, V lost 6 bases, and 21 bases had no gene match. Germline values: CDR1 SGHDT, CDR2 YYEEEE. This CDR3 is 18 amino acids long. In DNA form, the CDR3 reads TGTGCCAGCACGTATTTCGGGACAGGGCCTCTCAACGCCCACGAGCAGTACTTC. Protein product: CASTYFGTGPLNAHEQYF.

For the CDR3, the DNA is TGCGCCAGCAGCTCCTCCATAGGGGCTAGCGAACAGTACTTC. Its protein is CASSSSIGASEQYF. The chain joins TRBV5-1 to TRBJ2-7; perhaps TRBD2 as D (6 bases). Trimming stripped 3 bases from V and 10 bases from J, with 20 bases between. CDR1 is SGHRS, CDR2 YFSETQ, per germline. The CDR3 runs 14 residues.

This chain links TRBV29-1 with TRBJ2-7; D not resolved. V lost 5 bases and J 2 bases, leaving 10 bases between the germline ends. The germline gives CDR1 SQVTM, CDR2 ANQGSEA. The CDR3 length is 12 residues. CDR3 loop: CSVRHGTYEQYF. In DNA, the CDR3 is TGCAGCGTTAGGCACGGCACCTACGAGCAGTACTTC.